The 23 T cell receptor beta chains below were found in one sample sequenced in a study of identifying expanded T cells in peripheral blood (dated 2019 in TCRdb). Library method: the immunoSEQ multiplex PCR assay. TCRdb holds this immuneACCESS table with in-frame rearrangements only. Some clones are missing; in checked studies, unresolved V genes explain under half, and the rest has no known cause. A total of about 98,000 clones appear in this sample, more than 70% of them only once. The top ten clones comprise around 14% of the sample. The source material was blood. The receptors here all came from a person aged 18 to 75 in good health.

The rearrangement links TRBV5-6 to TRBJ2-3; D not resolved. With 0 bases removed from V and 0 bases from J, the gap between germline ends came to 5 bases. CDR1 SGHDT and CDR2 YYEEEE come from the germline V gene. This CDR3 contains 14 residues. The CDR3 region is CASSLVWSTDTQYF. CDR3 bases: TGTGCCAGCAGCTTGGTCTGGAGCACAGATACGCAGTATTTT.

The chain employs TRBV2 and TRBJ2-7; D unclear. This CDR3 is built from 15 residues. CDR1 and CDR2 (germline): SNHLY, FYNNEI. V shed 2 bases and J shed 0 bases, with 11 bases lying between them. CDR3 sequence: CASSEKLPSSYEQYF. CDR3 DNA: TGTGCCAGCAGTGAAAAACTTCCGAGCTCCTACGAGCAGTACTTC.

Comments on this clone: The conserved phenylalanine or tryptophan is not found at the CDR3 terminus, so this likely reflects a read error. The genes are TRBV29-1 and TRBJ1-2, with 7 positions matching TRBD1. Trimming at V came to 0 bases and at J to 2 bases, leaving 3 bases not matched to a gene. Germline V gives CDR1 SQVTM, CDR2 ANQGSEA. This CDR3 region has 14 residues. The CDR3 coding sequence is TGCAGCGTTGAAGAAAACAGGGGCAACTATGGCTACACCCTC. Translating it yields CSVEENRGNYGYTL.

The chain couples TRBV7-8 to TRBJ1-2; 9 nucleotides align to TRBD1. The CDR3 is 15 amino acids. Losses at the gene ends were 5 bases for V and 4 bases for J; bases not matched to a gene: 8. Germline V lookup: CDR1 SGHVS, CDR2 FQNEAQ. CDR3 region: CASSPTTGGGYGYTF. In DNA, the CDR3 is TGTGCCAGCAGCCCGACTACAGGGGGCGGCTATGGCTACACCTTC.

This clone occurred once. This chain uses TRBV19 with TRBJ1-2, with D maybe TRBD1 (5 bases). The CDR3 contains 16 residues. V dropped 5 bases and J dropped 7 bases, with 23 bases sitting between them. Germline V lookup: CDR1 LNHDA, CDR2 SQIVND (reference sequence). CDR3 DNA: TGTGCCAGTAGTGCCCGCCGGGGACCCGCCTTGAGTGGCTACACCTTC. The encoded protein is CASSARRGPALSGYTF.

This clone turned up a few times. The chain recombines TRBV28 with TRBJ1-5; 8 positions match TRBD1. CDR1 MDHEN and CDR2 SYDVKM come from the germline V gene. The CDR3 spans 16 residues. The junction had 7 bases not matched to a gene; V was cut back by 5 bases and J by 1 base. This CDR3 reads CASSRSGGSSNQPQHF. In DNA form, the CDR3 reads TGTGCCAGCAGTCGCTCAGGGGGCAGCAGCAATCAGCCCCAGCATTTT.

This chain uses TRBV30 with TRBJ1-1; D uncertain. V was pared by 2 bases and J by 1 base, with 8 bases between. The CDR3 contains 13 residues. CDR1 and CDR2 (germline): GTSNPN, SVGIG (reference sequence). The CDR3 sequence is CAWSWLPNTEAFF. The CDR3 region has the DNA TGTGCCTGGAGTTGGCTACCGAACACTGAAGCTTTCTTT.

The V gene is TRBV10-3, the J gene TRBJ2-3; TRBD1 is a possible D gene (6 bases). The germline CDR1 and CDR2 sequences are ENHRY and SYGVKD. Trimming shortened V by 3 bases and J by 4 bases, and 11 bases separated the two germline ends. The CDR3 covers 14 residues. This CDR3 is CAISDPRGPDTQYF. For the CDR3, the DNA is TGTGCCATCAGTGATCCCAGGGGACCAGATACGCAGTATTTT.

This clone was recorded once. This chain uses TRBV18 with TRBJ1-2; D is unresolved. V lost 3 bases and J 1 base, leaving 9 bases between the germline ends. Germline V gene sequence: CDR1 KGHSH, CDR2 LQKENI. The CDR3 consists of 14 residues. The CDR3 nucleotides are TGTGCCAGCTCACCCGTCACGGTTAACTATGGCTACACCTTC. Amino acid sequence: CASSPVTVNYGYTF.

The chain joins TRBV7-9 to TRBJ2-3, with D unclear. The ends were cut back, 7 bases at V and 4 bases at J, with 9 bases in the middle. There are 12 residues in the CDR3. Germline CDR1 and CDR2: SEHNR and FQNEAQ (reference sequence). CDR3 loop: CASNQGPDTQYF. The CDR3 region has the DNA TGTGCCAGCAACCAAGGCCCAGATACGCAGTATTTT.

This chain connects TRBV12-1 to TRBJ2-1. TRBV12-1 is labeled a pseudogene. There are 15 residues in the CDR3. The CDR3 DNA reads TGTGCCAGCAGCGCCCTCCGGACGACCGATAATGAGCAGTTCTTC. Translating it yields CASSALRTTDNEQFF.

V usage is TRBV5-1 and J usage is TRBJ2-2; no definite D call. In germline, CDR1 is SGHRS, CDR2 YFSETQ. Deletions cut 1 base from V and 0 bases from J, with 7 bases between. There are 15 residues in the CDR3. CDR3 sequence (DNA): TGCGCCAGCAGCTTGAGCACCGCGAACACCGGGGAGCTGTTTTTT. Translated, it gives CASSLSTANTGELFF. Complete variable domain (other parts from reference TRBV5-1 and TRBJ2-2): KAGVTQTPRYLIKTRGQQVTLSCSPISGHRSVSWYQQTPGQGLQFLFEYFSETQRNKGNFPGRFSGRQFSNSRSEMNVSTLELGDSALYLCASSLSTANTGELFFGEGSRLTVL.

V and J are TRBV7-9 and TRBJ1-1; D gene ambiguous. The V and J ends lost 3 bases and 1 base respectively, with 18 bases between them. Germline lookup yields CDR1 SEHNR and CDR2 FQNEAQ (reference sequence). The CDR3 sequence is 17 residues long. CDR3 sequence reads: CASSFALGSAANTEAFF. The CDR3 DNA follows: TGTGCCAGCAGCTTTGCCCTCGGCAGTGCGGCGAACACTGAAGCTTTCTTT.

Details on this clone: One junction end does not reproduce the germline sequence, and a read error may be involved. This chain uses TRBV6-6 with TRBJ2-5; weak D call: TRBD2 (5 bases). Germline V gene data show CDR1 as MNHNY and CDR2 as SVGAGI (reference sequence). CDR3 length equals 14 residues. The CDR3 DNA is TGTGCCAGCAGTAACTCACTAGGTCTCGGGACCCAGTACTTC. Translating gives CASSNSLGLGTQYF.

J is TRBJ1-1 and V is TRBV6-5; D call uncertain. The CDR3 loop spans 13 amino acids. The V end lost 6 bases, the J end lost 2 bases, and 10 bases lay between the germline ends. Germline V lookup: CDR1 MNHEY, CDR2 SVGAGI. The CDR3 protein is CASRRTANTEAFF. CDR3 nucleotides: TGTGCCAGCAGGCGGACGGCTAACACTGAAGCTTTCTTT.

V is TRBV7-6 and J is TRBJ1-1; TRBD1 is a possible D gene (6 bases). The V and J ends lost 5 bases and 5 bases respectively, with 15 bases between them. The CDR3 has 14 residues. Germline CDR1 SGHVS, CDR2 FNYEAQ. The DNA of the CDR3 is TGTGCCAGCAGCCGGGGACAACTGGAAACTGAAGCTTTCTTT. As protein: CASSRGQLETEAFF.

This clone was detected a few times. The chain employs TRBV14 and TRBJ2-3; D remains unclear. Germline CDR1 and CDR2: SGHDN and FVKESK. The CDR3 runs 16 residues. V was pared by 4 bases and J by 0 bases, with 14 bases between. Here the CDR3 DNA reads TGTGCCAGCAGCCCTCTCGCGCGCACCAGCACAGATACGCAGTATTTT. Amino acids: CASSPLARTSTDTQYF. The variable domain in full, completed from reference TRBV14 and TRBJ2-3, reads EAGVTQFPSHSVIEKGQTVTLRCDPISGHDNLYWYRRVMGKEIKFLLHFVKESKQDESGMPNNRFLAERTGGTYSTLKVQPAELEDSGVYFCASSPLARTSTDTQYFGPGTRLTVL.

This sequence joins TRBV5-1 and TRBJ1-1; D gene uncertain. V was clipped by 2 bases and J by 1 base, with 15 bases between them. Germline CDR1 and CDR2: SGHRS and YFSETQ. The CDR3 contains 16 residues. The DNA for the CDR3 is TGCGCCAGCAGCTTCGACACCCCGGTCGGGAACACTGAAGCTTTCTTT. This translates into CASSFDTPVGNTEAFF.

This clone was picked up one time. The genes are TRBV5-4 and TRBJ2-2, with a weak D call TRBD1 (5 bases). Germline lookup yields CDR1 SGHNT and CDR2 YYREEE (reference sequence). This CDR3 has 16 residues. The ends were cut back, 4 bases at V and 0 bases at J, with 13 bases in the middle. The CDR3 nucleotides are TGTGCCAGCAGCCCAAGGTTGACAGCGAACACCGGGGAGCTGTTTTTT. Protein sequence: CASSPRLTANTGELFF.

This clone turned up a few times. V usage is TRBV7-9 and J usage is TRBJ1-3; no definite D call. CDR3 length: 12 residues. The V end lost 5 bases, the J end lost 2 bases, and 4 bases lay between the germline ends. Germline values: CDR1 SEHNR, CDR2 FQNEAQ (reference sequence). In nucleotides, the CDR3 is TGTGCCAGCAGCCAGACTGGAAACACCATATATTTT. Protein product: CASSQTGNTIYF.

This clone was observed once. The rearrangement links TRBV30 to TRBJ2-1; D not certain. Germline loops: CDR1 GTSNPN, CDR2 SVGIG (reference sequence). The V gene lost 2 bases and the J gene lost 7 bases, with 9 bases spanning the gap. This CDR3 region has 12 residues. CDR3: CAWSPNLNEQFF. CDR3 in DNA: TGTGCCTGGAGTCCAAACTTGAATGAGCAGTTCTTC.

This chain connects TRBV2 to TRBJ2-7; no reliable D call. CDR3 length: 12 amino acids. Trimming pared 9 bases from V and 1 base from J, leaving 10 bases between. Germline CDR1 reads SNHLY; CDR2 reads FYNNEI. CDR3 residues: CASRSESYEQYF. As DNA, the CDR3 is TGTGCCAGTCGGTCGGAATCCTACGAGCAGTACTTC.

The V gene is TRBV19, the J gene TRBJ2-4; TRBD2 matches at 8 bases. V was pared by 3 bases and J by 5 bases, with 3 bases of the junction left unmatched. The germline CDR1 and CDR2 sequences are LNHDA and SQIVND (reference sequence). The CDR3 is made up of 14 amino acids. The chain's CDR3 is CASSMRAGENIQYF. The CDR3 region has the DNA TGTGCCAGTAGTATGAGAGCGGGGGAAAACATTCAGTACTTC.